The 18 T cell receptor beta chains listed next were all sequenced from one sample in a study of blood T cell repertoires in COVID-19. The data were produced by immunoSEQ multiplex PCR, yet TCRdb's version contains in-frame clones alone and is incomplete. The sample has around 300,000 clones, roughly 90% seen once; the top ten hold less than 9.5%. The sample taken for sequencing was PBMCs or T cells enriched from blood (not recorded which). The receptor set was obtained from a woman in her thirties who had recovered from COVID-19.

This chain uses TRBV6-5 with TRBJ2-7; D unclear. The germline V gene encodes CDR1 MNHEY and CDR2 SVGAGI. V dropped 6 bases and J dropped 6 bases, with 21 bases sitting between them. The CDR3 sequence is 15 residues long. CDR3 DNA sequence: TGTGCCAGCAGCCCCGGTTTTATGACCTCGGGCGAGCAGTACTTC. Amino acid sequence: CASSPGFMTSGEQYF.

V usage is TRBV28 and J usage is TRBJ1-2, with D perhaps TRBD1 (6 bases). V shed 2 bases and J shed 4 bases, with 11 bases lying between them. This CDR3 region has 14 residues. The germline gives CDR1 MDHEN, CDR2 SYDVKM. CDR3 loop: CASSLHETGYGYTF. The CDR3 bases are TGTGCCAGCAGTTTACACGAGACAGGCTATGGCTACACCTTC.

This chain links TRBV28 with TRBJ1-4; 7 bases map to TRBD1. The CDR3 is made up of 13 amino acids. J gave up 7 bases and V 6 bases, and 5 bases lay outside the gene matches. CDR1 and CDR2 from the germline V gene are MDHEN and SYDVKM. CDR3 residues: CASRPGQFEKLFF. The DNA of the CDR3 is TGTGCCAGCAGGCCGGGACAGTTTGAAAAACTGTTTTTT.

The gene calls are TRBV2 and TRBJ1-1; D is possibly TRBD1 (6 bases). Germline-derived CDR1 and CDR2 are SNHLY and FYNNEI. This CDR3 is 17 amino acids long. The V gene lost 3 bases and the J gene lost 3 bases, with 20 bases spanning the gap. CDR3 in amino acids: CASSDQGYSNWDTEAFF. For the CDR3, the DNA is TGTGCCAGCAGTGATCAGGGGTACAGTAATTGGGACACTGAAGCTTTCTTT.

The V and J genes are TRBV19 and TRBJ1-5; the match to TRBD1 covers 7 bases. Unmatched junction bases numbered 7, after V lost 3 bases and J lost 2 bases. Germline CDR1 is LNHDA and CDR2 is SQIVND (reference sequence). The CDR3 contains 16 residues. The CDR3 spells CASSMGLDRGNQPQHF. Written as DNA, the CDR3 is TGTGCCAGTAGTATGGGGTTAGACAGGGGCAATCAGCCCCAGCATTTT.

This clone was observed once. The chain couples TRBV29-1 to TRBJ1-5; tentatively, D is TRBD1 (6 bases). Germline V gene data show CDR1 as SQVTM and CDR2 as ANQGSEA. CDR3 length equals 14 residues. V was cut by 5 bases and J by 0 bases, with 11 bases left in between. The chain's CDR3 is CSVSRTDSNQPQHF. As DNA, the CDR3 is TGCAGCGTTAGTCGGACAGATAGCAATCAGCCCCAGCATTTT.

The chain is built from TRBV5-1 and TRBJ2-5, with D perhaps TRBD2 (5 bases). CDR1 is SGHRS, CDR2 YFSETQ, per germline. The V and J ends lost 4 bases and 4 bases respectively, with 26 bases between them. The CDR3 totals 18 residues. CDR3 in amino acids: CASSHGSVLGRIVETQYF. CDR3 in DNA: TGCGCCAGCAGCCACGGGTCAGTCTTGGGGAGAATCGTAGAGACCCAGTACTTC.

This clone was detected a few times. The chain combines TRBV19 with TRBJ1-5; D ambiguous. CDR3 length: 14 amino acids. Germline CDR1 LNHDA, CDR2 SQIVND (reference sequence). The V end lost 4 bases, the J end lost 3 bases, and 10 bases lay between the germline ends. The CDR3 DNA reads TGTGCCAGTAGTACCCTTCAGTTCAATCAGCCCCAGCATTTT. Translation: CASSTLQFNQPQHF.

The chain couples TRBV18 to TRBJ1-4; maybe TRBD1 (6 bases). CDR1 and CDR2 from the germline V gene are KGHSH and LQKENI. The CDR3 has 14 amino acids. The V and J ends lost 9 bases and 3 bases respectively, with 14 bases between them. The CDR3, as DNA: TGTGCCAGTTCCTTGGGGGCAGCTAATGAAAAACTGTTTTTT. Translated: CASSLGAANEKLFF.

The rearrangement links TRBV7-9 to TRBJ1-1; D unresolved. CDR3 length equals 12 residues. V was trimmed by 9 bases and J by 4 bases, leaving 12 bases between them. Per germline, CDR1 SEHNR and CDR2 FQNEAQ (reference sequence). CDR3 loop: CASEELFTEAFF. The CDR3 DNA reads as TGTGCCAGTGAGGAGTTGTTCACTGAAGCTTTCTTT.

The V gene is TRBV2, the J gene TRBJ2-7, with TRBD2 matching 7 bases. V lost 3 bases and J lost 0; bases outside the gene matches: 5. This CDR3 has 15 residues. The germline V gene encodes CDR1 SNHLY and CDR2 FYNNEI. The CDR3 protein is CASSEFGGSSYEQYF. Written as DNA, the CDR3 is TGTGCCAGCAGTGAGTTCGGGGGGAGCTCCTACGAGCAGTACTTC.

This chain uses TRBV6-5 with TRBJ2-7; D gene uncertain. Germline assignment: CDR1 MNHEY and CDR2 SVGAGI. Trimming took 2 bases from V and 4 from J, leaving 9 bases between them. CDR3 size: 13 residues. The CDR3 here is CASSYDLGYEQYF. The CDR3 DNA is TGTGCCAGCAGTTACGATCTCGGGTACGAGCAGTACTTC.

The chain joins TRBV6-4 to TRBJ2-1, with TRBD2 identical over 10 bases. With V trimmed by 2 bases and J by 9 bases, 4 bases remained unmatched. There are 14 residues in the CDR3. CDR1 and CDR2 (germline): MRHNA, SNTAGT. CDR3 sequence reads: CASSDLAGVGEQFF. The CDR3 bases are TGTGCCAGCAGTGACCTAGCGGGAGTGGGTGAGCAGTTCTTC.

J is TRBJ2-7 and V is TRBV15; no definite D call. This CDR3 is 16 amino acids long. The germline V and J ends were trimmed by 0 bases and 2 bases, with 14 bases remaining between them. Germline lookup yields CDR1 LNHNV and CDR2 YYDKDF (reference sequence). The CDR3 nucleotides read TGTGCCACCAGCAGAGATCTGGCAGAATTCGCCTACGAGCAGTACTTC. Translating gives CATSRDLAEFAYEQYF. The variable domain in full, completed from reference TRBV15 and TRBJ2-7, reads DAMVIQNPRYQVTQFGKPVTLSCSQTLNHNVMYWYQQKSSQAPKLLFHYYDKDFNNEADTPDNFQSRRPNTSFCFLDIRSPGLGDTAMYLCATSRDLAEFAYEQYFGPGTRLTVT.

In this sample, this clone turned up a few times. J is TRBJ2-7 and V is TRBV19; D gene unclear. From germline, CDR1 is LNHDA and CDR2 SQIVND (reference sequence). V was cut by 5 bases and J by 0 bases, with 11 bases left in between. CDR3 size: 14 residues. The DNA of the CDR3 is TGTGCCAGTAGTGGAGCCCTGGGCTCCTACGAGCAGTACTTC. It is translated as CASSGALGSYEQYF.

The chain employs TRBV18 and TRBJ2-1; weak D call: TRBD1 (5 bases). The CDR3 is made up of 14 amino acids. Germline CDR1 is KGHSH and CDR2 is LQKENI. V lost 1 base and J 5 bases, leaving 9 bases between the germline ends. The CDR3 bases are TGTGCCAGCTCACCACGTCCCAGGGACAATGAGCAGTTCTTC. Protein sequence: CASSPRPRDNEQFF.

The chain combines TRBV6-1 with TRBJ2-3; D perhaps matches TRBD2 (6 bases). The CDR3 length is 16 residues. Germline CDR1 reads MNHNS; CDR2 reads SASEGT. V lost 2 bases to trimming and J lost 0 bases, with 12 bases between them. Written as DNA, the CDR3 is TGTGCCAGCAGTGAACTGGTAGCGGCGAGCACAGATACGCAGTATTTT. It codes for CASSELVAASTDTQYF.

Regarding this clone: A read error may produce the germline difference seen at one junction end. CDR3: CASGDSNANTGELFF. The CDR3 DNA is TGCGCCAGCGGTGACAGTAACGCGAACACCGGGGAGCTGTTTTTT. This chain uses TRBV10-2 with TRBJ2-2; possibly TRBD1 for D (5 bases). The V gene's germline CDR1 is WSHSY and CDR2 SAAADI. There are 15 residues in the CDR3.